This T cell receptor beta chain is from a study of shared clonotypes between healthy human individuals. Regarding the study as a whole: Genetic and exposure-history diversity was limited by the small donor number. Non-shared clonotypes displayed generation probabilities falling below those of clonotypes present in all four donors. Several donors held about 5% of naive CD4 clonotypes in common.

For this clone: Its antigen remains unidentified. Other DNA sequences within the sample encode an identical CDR3.

Several immunoSEQ plates received, in even portions, the genomic DNA of each subset. Assay used: immunoSEQ multiplex PCR; TCRdb lists only in-frame clones, some missing. Here the sample spans 2 million to 2.5 million clones, less than 95% being singletons. This clonotype originated in a man between 18 and 35 years old in good health. Some clones in this sample may be carry-over from other donors' samples. The sequencing input was naive CD4+ T cells from PBMCs. Specified subset: CD45RA+ positively selected.

CDR3 nucleotide sequence: TGCGCCAGCAGCTTGGCTAGCGGACTATACAATGAGCAGTTCTTC. Translating it yields CASSLASGLYNEQFF. V and J are TRBV5-1 and TRBJ2-1, with 7 bases fitting TRBD2. CDR1 is SGHRS, CDR2 YFSETQ, per germline. The CDR3 extends over 15 amino acids. V dropped 0 bases and J dropped 4; count of bases not matched to a gene: 4.